These 16 T cell receptor beta chains originate from one sample sequenced in a study of regulatory T cells in long-lasting Graves disease. Building the TCR beta libraries relied on iRepertoire HTBI primers, and CDR3 regions underwent Arm-PCR. TCRdb analysed the multiplex PCR reads with MiXCR anew, one entry per CDR3 protein. The table records about 530,000 distinct CDR3 sequences, roughly a sixth of them present only once. Specified time point: newly diagnosed GD, antithyroid drugs for less than 3 months. The authors made the TCR library using RNA they extracted from PBMCs. These data are also associated with another study on T cells in Graves' hyperthyroidism and ophthalmopathy.

Sequences were derived from peripheral blood mononuclear cells (PBMCs), sampled at new diagnosis, from a patient treated with antithyroid drugs. The receptor set was obtained from a middle-aged woman with Graves disease.

This clonotype was seen a handful of times. This sequence joins TRBV20-1 and TRBJ2-5; 9 bases fit TRBD2. There are 14 residues in the CDR3. V lost 4 bases to trimming and J lost 5 bases; unmatched junction nucleotides: 8. Germline loops: CDR1 DFQATT, CDR2 SNEGSKA (reference sequence). In nucleotides, the CDR3 is TGCAGTGCTATTATTCCTAGCGGGGAGGAGACCCAGTACTTC. Its translation: CSAIIPSGEETQYF.

This clonotype has a handful of counts. The chain recombines TRBV20-1 with TRBJ2-3; 9 bases fit TRBD2. The CDR3 contains 15 residues. V was clipped by 5 bases and J by 6 bases; unmatched bases: 12. Germline CDR1 and CDR2: DFQATT and SNEGSKA (reference sequence). CDR3 residues: CSASRSAGGLDTQYF. In nucleotides, the CDR3 is TGCAGTGCTTCCAGAAGCGCGGGGGGGCTCGATACGCAGTATTTT.

CDR3 residues: CASSDPGQGAGGNTIYF. CDR3 DNA sequence: TGTGCCAGCAGCGATCCGGGACAGGGGGCTGGTGGAAACACCATATATTTT. The chain carries TRBV2 and TRBJ1-3; 12 bases fit TRBD1. Germline CDR1 and CDR2: SNHLY and FYNNEI. Losses at the gene ends were 6 bases for V and 3 bases for J; bases not matched to a gene: 9. The CDR3 spans 17 residues.

The CDR3 is CASSLSPPRTVATTTF. The CDR3, as DNA: TGTGCCAGCAGTTTGTCCCCACCTAGGACAGTGGCTACAACCACCTTC. V usage is TRBV28 and J usage is TRBJ1-2; the D gene is possibly TRBD1 (6 bases). Germline CDR1 is MDHEN and CDR2 is SYDVKM. V lost 3 bases and J 13 bases, leaving 27 bases between the germline ends. This CDR3 contains 16 residues.

This rearrangement joins TRBV19 to TRBJ1-1; possibly TRBD1 for D (5 bases). The germline CDR1 and CDR2 sequences are LNHDA and SQIVND (reference sequence). This CDR3 spans 15 amino acids. V lost 4 bases, J lost 5 bases, and 17 bases lay in between. The CDR3 nucleotides are TGTGCCAGTAGTACGACGCGTGCCGGGGGGACTGAAGCTTTCTTT. Its protein product is CASSTTRAGGTEAFF.

The chain uses TRBV7-9 and TRBJ2-3, with D maybe TRBD1 (6 bases). CDR3 length: 15 residues. The V gene's germline CDR1 is SEHNR and CDR2 FQNEAQ (reference sequence). The ends were cut back, 6 bases at V and 2 bases at J, with 15 bases in the middle. The CDR3 nucleotides read TGTGCCAGCAGTTCTACCGGACAGCACACAGATACGCAGTATTTT. Its translation is CASSSTGQHTDTQYF. Full variable domain (rest looked up from reference TRBV7-9 and TRBJ2-3): DTGVSQNPRHKITKRGQNVTFRCDPISEHNRLYWYRQTLGQGPEFLTYFQNEAQLEKSRLLSDRFSAERPKGSFSTLEIQRTEQGDSAMYLCASSSTGQHTDTQYFGPGTRLTVL.

The CDR3 spells CASSYAEGYEQYF. In nucleotides, the CDR3 is TGTGCCAGCAGTTACGCGGAGGGTTACGAGCAGTACTTC. The chain links TRBV6-2 or TRBV6-3 to TRBJ2-7; possibly TRBD2 for D (6 bases). Per germline, CDR1 MNHEY and CDR2 SVGEGT. The CDR3 spans 13 residues. Trimming took 2 bases from V and 4 from J, leaving 9 bases between them.

Ten or more counts support this clonotype. This CDR3 reads CSARDRGVLYGYTF. In DNA form, the CDR3 reads TGCAGTGCTAGAGATAGGGGGGTGCTGTATGGCTACACCTTC. The rearrangement links TRBV20-1 to TRBJ1-2, with D tentatively TRBD1 (6 bases). Germline CDR1 is DFQATT and CDR2 is SNEGSKA (reference sequence). This CDR3 spans 14 amino acids. V was pared by 0 bases and J by 5 bases, with 13 bases between.

This clonotype was recorded many times. The chain has TRBV28 and TRBJ1-5; no clear D. V lost 2 bases and J lost 1, with 12 bases in between. The germline gives CDR1 MDHEN, CDR2 SYDVKM. This CDR3 is built from 16 residues. CDR3 in amino acids: CASSLLRVDSNQPQHF. CDR3 coding DNA: TGTGCCAGCAGTTTACTGAGGGTCGACAGCAATCAGCCCCAGCATTTT.

The DNA of the CDR3 is TGTGCCGGATCCCCGGGGGGCAGCAATCAGCCCCAGCATTTT. Translating it yields CAGSPGGSNQPQHF. The genes are TRBV6-1 and TRBJ1-5, with D tentatively TRBD1 (6 bases). Trimming removed 11 bases from V and 1 base from J, with 15 bases in between. Looked up from germline, CDR1 is MNHNS and CDR2 is SASEGT. This CDR3 is built from 14 residues.

The chain uses TRBV7-2 and TRBJ2-7; 9 nucleotides align to TRBD2. The CDR3 is made up of 15 amino acids. Unmatched junction bases numbered 10, after V lost 7 bases and J lost 3 bases. Germline V gene lookup returns CDR1 SGHTA and CDR2 FQGNSA. CDR3 protein: CASTQRSGRFYEQYF. CDR3 in DNA: TGTGCCAGCACCCAACGAAGCGGGAGGTTCTACGAGCAGTACTTC.

This clonotype came up many times. V gene TRBV2 combines with J gene TRBJ1-6; tentatively, D is TRBD1 (6 bases). The V gene's germline CDR1 is SNHLY and CDR2 FYNNEI. Trimming took 7 bases from V and 2 from J, leaving 12 bases between them. The CDR3 has 15 residues. CDR3 in amino acids: CASTADSAYNSPLHF. For the CDR3, the DNA is TGTGCCAGCACGGCGGACAGCGCCTATAATTCACCCCTCCACTTT.

This clonotype was seen a handful of times. CDR3 residues: CASSYEGFSEAFF. CDR3 nucleotides: TGTGCCAGTAGTTACGAGGGGTTCTCTGAAGCTTTCTTT. This chain uses TRBV19 with TRBJ1-1; D might be TRBD1 (5 bases). The CDR3 contains 13 residues. V was cut by 5 bases and J by 6 bases, with 13 bases left in between. Germline V gene sequence: CDR1 LNHDA, CDR2 SQIVND (reference sequence). Complete variable domain (other parts from reference TRBV19 and TRBJ1-1): DGGITQSPKYLFRKEGQNVTLSCEQNLNHDAMYWYRQDPGQGLRLIYYSQIVNDFQKGDIAEGYSVSREKKESFPLTVTSAQKNPTAFYLCASSYEGFSEAFFGQGTRLTVV.

Details on this clonotype: A read error is possible here, since a much larger clone lies one base away. The CDR3 reads CASSLTGDYTTDTQYF. The CDR3 DNA reads TGTGCCAGCTCACTGACCGGGGACTATACCACAGATACGCAGTATTTT. The chain has TRBV18 and TRBJ2-3, with 7 bases matching TRBD2. V was pared by 4 bases and J by 2 bases, with 9 bases of the junction left unmatched. Per germline, CDR1 KGHSH and CDR2 LQKENI. The CDR3 loop spans 16 amino acids.

This clonotype was recorded at least ten times. The CDR3 sequence: CASSPGTANNEQFF. The CDR3 coding sequence is TGTGCCAGCAGTCCGGGGACAGCGAACAATGAGCAGTTCTTC. This chain uses TRBV28 with TRBJ2-1; TRBD1 matches at 7 bases. This CDR3 region has 14 residues. Germline values: CDR1 MDHEN, CDR2 SYDVKM. With 5 bases clipped from V and 5 bases from J, the junction kept 6 bases outside the gene matches.

This clonotype was observed a few times. This chain connects TRBV28 to TRBJ2-2, with 8 bases that match TRBD2. V was pared by 6 bases and J by 6 bases, with 18 bases of the junction left unmatched. Germline V gives CDR1 MDHEN, CDR2 SYDVKM. The CDR3 totals 18 residues. In DNA, the CDR3 is TGTGCCAGCAGAAGAGGGACTGCTGAGCGGGGGCCAGCCGGGGAGCTGTTTTTT. It translates to CASRRGTAERGPAGELFF.